One and the same sample provided the 23 T cell receptor beta chains below, sequenced in a study of control samples from healthy donors and cancer patients. Profiled with immunoSEQ multiplex PCR; TCRdb holds only in-frame clones, not every one. The data contain 70,000 to 85,000 clones, around 83% of them singletons. The sequencing input was PBMCs. The source is a man between 60 and 75 years old with head and neck cancer.

In this sample, this clone turned up a few times. The chain is built from TRBV6-5 and TRBJ1-1; D is unresolved. V shed 6 bases and J shed 3 bases, with 14 bases lying between them. The CDR3 loop spans 14 amino acids. Looked up from germline, CDR1 is MNHEY and CDR2 is SVGAGI. The CDR3 is CASSLNSGDTEAFF. The CDR3 region has the DNA TGTGCCAGCAGCCTTAACAGCGGGGACACTGAAGCTTTCTTT.

The chain carries TRBV28 and TRBJ2-1; 8 positions match TRBD1. The CDR3 extends over 15 amino acids. Per germline, CDR1 MDHEN and CDR2 SYDVKM. The junction had 7 bases not matched to a gene; V was cut back by 6 bases and J by 3 bases. The CDR3 loop reads CASRPPGGGYNEQFF. DNA for the CDR3: TGTGCCAGCAGACCTCCAGGGGGCGGCTACAATGAGCAGTTCTTC. The full variable domain, with the rest looked up from reference TRBV28 and TRBJ2-1, is DVKVTQSSRYLVKRTGEKVFLECVQDMDHENMFWYRQDPGLGLRLIYFSYDVKMKEKGDIPEGYSVSREKKERFSLILESASTNQTSMYLCASRPPGGGYNEQFFGPGTRLTVL.

This chain joins TRBV24-1 and TRBJ1-2; possibly TRBD1 for D (6 bases). The germline CDR1 and CDR2 sequences are KGHDR and SFDVKD. The CDR3 extends over 13 amino acids. V lost 6 bases and J lost 7, with 14 bases in between. CDR3 DNA: TGTGCCACCAGTCCCCGAGGGGGTGGTGGCTACACCTTC. It specifies CATSPRGGGGYTF.

CDR3 nucleotides: TGTGCCAGCTCTTCGGGACAGAGTACCTACGAGCAGTACTTC. Translating gives CASSSGQSTYEQYF. The rearrangement uses TRBV18 and TRBJ2-7; 7 bases are a match to TRBD1. Germline loops: CDR1 KGHSH, CDR2 LQKENI. This CDR3 has 14 amino acids. Germline trimming cut 6 bases from V and 2 bases from J; bases unmatched to any gene: 7.

V usage is TRBV14 and J usage is TRBJ1-2, with D hard to call. The CDR3 totals 14 residues. V was trimmed by 1 base and J by 8 bases, leaving 14 bases between them. In germline, CDR1 is SGHDN, CDR2 FVKESK. The CDR3 region has the DNA TGTGCCAGCAGCCAAGGGCCCAACGCGGGAGGCTACACCTTC. Protein sequence: CASSQGPNAGGYTF.

This chain links TRBV12-1 with TRBJ2-1; the tabulated D call, TRBD2, remains unverified against the DNA. TRBV12-1 is termed a pseudogene. The CDR3 has 19 residues. CDR3 sequence: CASSPMLGHSGEENNEQFF. The CDR3 coding sequence is TGTGCCAGCAGCCCAATGTTGGGTCACTCGGGAGAAGAAAACAATGAGCAGTTCTTC.

The gene calls are TRBV10-2 and TRBJ1-1, with TRBD1 identical over 7 bases. CDR1 WSHSY and CDR2 SAAADI come from the germline V gene. The CDR3 spans 15 residues. Trimming took 2 bases from V and 3 from J; bases not matched to a gene: 6. The CDR3 spells CASSEPAGGDTEAFF. CDR3 nucleotides: TGCGCCAGCAGTGAGCCGGCAGGGGGGGACACTGAAGCTTTCTTT.

V usage is TRBV7-9 and J usage is TRBJ2-2; 10 bases map to TRBD2. The CDR3 is made up of 18 amino acids. The trim removed 4 bases at V and 4 bases at J, leaving 12 bases unmatched. Germline-derived CDR1 and CDR2 are SEHNR and FQNEAQ (reference sequence). Here the CDR3 reads CASSSHLAGASRTGELFF. The DNA for the CDR3 is TGTGCCAGCAGCTCGCACCTAGCGGGAGCCTCGCGCACCGGGGAGCTGTTTTTT.

The CDR3 sequence is CASSSLALYNEQFF. DNA for the CDR3: TGTGCCTCTTCATCCCTAGCACTTTACAATGAGCAGTTCTTC. The chain is built from TRBV10-3 and TRBJ2-1; perhaps TRBD2 as D (5 bases). The CDR3 is 14 amino acids. The germline V and J ends were trimmed by 11 bases and 4 bases, with 18 bases remaining between them. Germline loops: CDR1 ENHRY, CDR2 SYGVKD.

This chain connects TRBV5-6 to TRBJ2-5; D not certain. Germline loops: CDR1 SGHDT, CDR2 YYEEEE. The CDR3 has 12 residues. The V and J ends lost 1 base and 2 bases respectively, with 3 bases between them. CDR3 DNA sequence: TGTGCCAGCAGCTTGATGCAAGAGACCCAGTACTTC. Protein product: CASSLMQETQYF.

This clone has more than one count but fewer than ten. V is TRBV7-8 and J is TRBJ2-2, with D hard to call. Trimming cost V 1 base and J 1 base, with 4 bases left between them. The CDR3 spans 14 residues. The germline V gene has CDR1 SGHVS and CDR2 FQNEAQ. For the CDR3, the DNA is TGTGCCAGCAGCTTAGACCGGAACACCGGGGAGCTGTTTTTT. It is translated as CASSLDRNTGELFF.

V gene TRBV9 combines with J gene TRBJ2-7, with 11 bases that match TRBD2. The CDR3 has 18 amino acids. Germline CDR1 and CDR2: SGDLS and YYNGEE. The ends lost 2 bases at V and 2 bases at J; junction bases unmatched: 12. The CDR3 loop is CASSVGLGTSGFAYEQYF. For the CDR3, the DNA is TGTGCCAGCAGCGTGGGGCTCGGGACTAGCGGATTCGCCTACGAGCAGTACTTC. Using reference TRBV9 and TRBJ2-7 for the parts outside the CDR3, the full variable domain is DSGVTQTPKHLITATGQRVTLRCSPRSGDLSVYWYQQSLDQGLQFLIQYYNGEERAKGNILERFSAQQFPDLHSELNLSSLELGDSALYFCASSVGLGTSGFAYEQYFGPGTRLTVT.

The rearrangement joins TRBV3-1 (or the pseudogene TRBV3-2) to TRBJ2-7, with 10 bases lining up with TRBD2. Per the germline V gene, CDR1 is LGHDT and CDR2 is YNNKEL (reference sequence). Losses at the gene ends were 4 bases for V and 7 bases for J; bases not matched to a gene: 7. This CDR3 is 14 amino acids long. The CDR3 reads CASSLAGGRWEQYF. The CDR3 DNA is TGTGCCAGCAGCCTAGCGGGGGGACGGTGGGAGCAGTACTTC.

This chain joins TRBV28 and TRBJ2-3; TRBD2 agrees at 7 bases. Germline V CDR1 and CDR2: MDHEN, SYDVKM. The CDR3 is made up of 19 amino acids. V lost 5 bases, J lost 4 bases, and 21 bases stayed unmatched. CDR3 in amino acids: CASSPHLMGGRPRADTQYF. CDR3 DNA: TGTGCCAGCAGTCCCCACCTTATGGGGGGGAGGCCCCGTGCAGATACGCAGTATTTT.

The CDR3 region is CASSERGQGGYEQYF. The CDR3 bases are TGTGCCAGCAGTGAAAGAGGACAGGGCGGCTACGAGCAGTACTTC. V is TRBV25-1 and J is TRBJ2-7, with 8 bases matching TRBD1. CDR1 is MGHDK, CDR2 SYGVNS, per germline. V shed 2 bases and J 3 bases; nucleotides not matched to a gene: 6. CDR3 length: 15 amino acids.

J is TRBJ2-7 and V is TRBV7-9, with TRBD1 matching 8 bases. Germline V CDR1 and CDR2: SEHNR, FQNEAQ (reference sequence). There are 13 residues in the CDR3. V shed 3 bases and J 6 bases; nucleotides not matched to a gene: 4. DNA for the CDR3: TGTGCCAGCAGCTTTGACAGGGGATCCGAGCAGTACTTC. Its translation is CASSFDRGSEQYF. The entire variable domain, with the rest obtained from reference TRBV7-9 and TRBJ2-7, is as follows: DTGVSQNPRHKITKRGQNVTFRCDPISEHNRLYWYRQTLGQGPEFLTYFQNEAQLEKSRLLSDRFSAERPKGSFSTLEIQRTEQGDSAMYLCASSFDRGSEQYFGPGTRLTVT.

The chain joins TRBV28 to TRBJ1-2; D might be TRBD1 (6 bases). CDR1 and CDR2 from the germline V gene are MDHEN and SYDVKM. There are 20 residues in the CDR3. The V end lost 2 bases, the J end lost 7 bases, and 32 bases lay between the germline ends. The DNA for the CDR3 is TGTGCCAGCAGTTTACCGAAACTACGGTATACGACGAGGACAGCCGGTGGCTACACCTTC. Translating gives CASSLPKLRYTTRTAGGYTF.

The chain employs TRBV19 and TRBJ2-7; 9 bases align to TRBD1. Germline trimming cut 5 bases from V and 6 bases from J; bases unmatched to any gene: 20. Per the germline V gene, CDR1 is LNHDA and CDR2 is SQIVND (reference sequence). This CDR3 region has 18 residues. CDR3 bases: TGTGCCAGTAGTTTTGAAATCCTGGGGACAGGGCAAAGGGGCGAGCAGTACTTC. It is translated as CASSFEILGTGQRGEQYF.

The J gene is TRBJ1-5, the V gene TRBV6-5, with D possibly being TRBD1 (6 bases). Germline-derived CDR1 and CDR2 are MNHEY and SVGAGI. The CDR3 is 15 residues long. V shed 9 bases and J shed 0 bases, with 15 bases lying between them. Written as DNA, the CDR3 is TGTGCCAGTGCCTGGGGGGCTTATAGCAATCAGCCCCAGCATTTT. Translating it yields CASAWGAYSNQPQHF.

This clone was picked up a small number of times. The gene calls are TRBV5-6 and TRBJ2-7; D not certain. The germline V gene encodes CDR1 SGHDT and CDR2 YYEEEE. This CDR3 has 11 residues. V lost 1 base, J lost 4 bases, and 3 bases lay in between. The CDR3 DNA follows: TGTGCCAGCAGCTTGATGTACGAGCAGTACTTC. This encodes CASSLMYEQYF.

A single count supports this clone. The chain combines TRBV12-5 with TRBJ2-3; TRBD2 is a possible D gene (5 bases). The V gene lost 3 bases and the J gene lost 0 bases, with 10 bases spanning the gap. CDR3 size: 15 residues. Germline V lookup: CDR1 LGHNT, CDR2 FRNRAP. DNA of the CDR3: TGTGCTAGTGGTTTCGTCCCGGGGAGCACAGATACGCAGTATTTT. Translation gives CASGFVPGSTDTQYF.

The chain couples TRBV5-5 to TRBJ2-3; perhaps D is TRBD1 or TRBD2 (5 bases each). This CDR3 spans 14 amino acids. Germline loops: CDR1 SGHKS, CDR2 YYEKEE (reference sequence). V was pared by 2 bases and J by 2 bases, with 9 bases between. This chain's CDR3 is CASSFRGTTDTQYF. Here the CDR3 DNA reads TGTGCCAGCAGCTTTCGTGGGACCACAGATACGCAGTATTTT.

This chain joins TRBV18 and TRBJ2-7; the match to TRBD1 covers 7 bases. Trimming removed 3 bases from V and 7 bases from J; junction bases left unmatched: 6. Germline CDR1 reads KGHSH; CDR2 reads LQKENI. The CDR3 consists of 13 residues. The CDR3, as DNA: TGTGCCAGCTCACCCGACAGGGTAGGGGAGCAGTACTTC. This sequence encodes CASSPDRVGEQYF.